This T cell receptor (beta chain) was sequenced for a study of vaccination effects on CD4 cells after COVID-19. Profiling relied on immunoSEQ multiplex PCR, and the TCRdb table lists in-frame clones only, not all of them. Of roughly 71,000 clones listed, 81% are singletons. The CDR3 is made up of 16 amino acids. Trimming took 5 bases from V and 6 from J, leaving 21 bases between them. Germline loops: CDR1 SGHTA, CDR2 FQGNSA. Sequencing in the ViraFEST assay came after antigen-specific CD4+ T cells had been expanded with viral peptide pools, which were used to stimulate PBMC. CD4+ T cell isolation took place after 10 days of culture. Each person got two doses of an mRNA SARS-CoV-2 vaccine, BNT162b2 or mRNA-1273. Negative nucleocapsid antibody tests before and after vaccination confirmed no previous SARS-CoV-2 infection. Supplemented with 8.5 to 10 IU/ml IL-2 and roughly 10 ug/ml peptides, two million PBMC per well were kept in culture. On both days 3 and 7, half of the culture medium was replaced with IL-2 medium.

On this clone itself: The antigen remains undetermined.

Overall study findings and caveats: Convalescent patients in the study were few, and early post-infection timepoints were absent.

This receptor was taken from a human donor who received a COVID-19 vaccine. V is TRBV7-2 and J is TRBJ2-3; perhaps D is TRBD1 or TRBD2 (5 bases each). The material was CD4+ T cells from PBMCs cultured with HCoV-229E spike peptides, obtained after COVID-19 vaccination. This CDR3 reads CASSPNGALSGDTQYF. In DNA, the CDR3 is TGTGCCAGCAGCCCTAACGGGGCCCTCTCGGGGGATACGCAGTATTTT.